The 13 T cell receptor beta chains listed next were all sequenced from one sample in a study of radiotherapy plus CTLA-4 blockade in lung cancer. Clones were sequenced by immunoSEQ multiplex PCR, and TCRdb holds only the in-frame ones, with some missing. Of 90,000 to 95,000 clones in the sample, about 83% were seen once. The sample in question was peripheral blood, obtained from a patient treated with radiotherapy plus ipilimumab. All receptors derive from a human donor with non-small cell lung cancer who had stable disease on radiotherapy plus ipilimumab.

The genes are TRBV7-2 and TRBJ2-3; D ambiguous. The length of the CDR3 is 13 residues. Germline loops: CDR1 SGHTA, CDR2 FQGNSA. V was shortened by 3 bases and J by 0 bases, with 4 bases between the two germline ends. CDR3 sequence: CASSLGSTDTQYF. CDR3 bases: TGTGCCAGCAGCTTGGGTAGCACAGATACGCAGTATTTT. Full variable domain (missing parts from reference TRBV7-2 and TRBJ2-3): GAGVSQSPSNKVTEKGKDVELRCDPISGHTALYWYRQSLGQGLEFLIYFQGNSAPDKSGLPSDRFSAERTGGSVSTLTIQRTQQEDSAVYLCASSLGSTDTQYFGPGTRLTVL.

Note on this clone: Other nucleotide sequences from this sample produce the same CDR3. The chain is built from TRBV5-6 and TRBJ1-5; D unresolved. The CDR3 runs to 13 residues. Trimming pared 1 base from V and 1 base from J, leaving 3 bases between. CDR1 and CDR2 from the germline V gene are SGHDT and YYEEEE. DNA for the CDR3: TGTGCCAGCAGCTTGAACAGCAATCAGCCCCAGCATTTT. This codes for CASSLNSNQPQHF.

In regard to this clone: An end of the junction differs from the germline gene, which may be a read error. This sequence joins TRBV5-4 and TRBJ1-1; D remains unclear. The germline CDR1 and CDR2 sequences are SGHNT and YYREEE (reference sequence). The CDR3 contains 14 residues. CDR3 amino acids: CASSFRAGNSEAFF. The CDR3 DNA reads as TGTGCCAGCAGCTTTAGGGCGGGGAACTCTGAAGCTTTCTTT.

This clone has only one observation. This chain joins TRBV19 and TRBJ2-2; 8 positions match TRBD2. The CDR3 has 16 residues. Germline V gives CDR1 LNHDA, CDR2 SQIVND (reference sequence). Trimming cost V 6 bases and J 1 base; bases outside gene matches: 7. DNA for the CDR3: TGTGCCAGTAGGCGGGGGGCATCTAGGAACACCGGGGAGCTGTTTTTT. Its translation: CASRRGASRNTGELFF.

J is TRBJ1-1 and V is TRBV28, with D maybe TRBD1 (5 bases). There are 14 residues in the CDR3. V lost 5 bases and J 5 bases, leaving 15 bases between the germline ends. CDR1 is MDHEN, CDR2 SYDVKM, per germline. The CDR3 DNA reads TGTGCCAGCAGTGGCTGGGGGTTGTGGACTGAAGCTTTCTTT. It is translated as CASSGWGLWTEAFF.

The V gene is TRBV7-6, the J gene TRBJ1-5; D may be TRBD1 (5 bases). Trimming took off 0 bases at V and 7 bases at J, with 10 bases between the two ends. The CDR3 runs to 14 residues. CDR1 and CDR2 from the germline V gene are SGHVS and FNYEAQ. CDR3 amino acids: CASSLARRGQPQHF. Written as DNA, the CDR3 is TGTGCCAGCAGCTTAGCGAGGCGGGGCCAGCCCCAGCATTTT. The whole variable domain, filled in from reference TRBV7-6 and TRBJ1-5, reads GAGVSQSPRYKVTKRGQDVALRCDPISGHVSLYWYRQALGQGPEFLTYFNYEAQQDKSGLPNDRFSAERPEGSISTLTIQRTEQRDSAMYRCASSLARRGQPQHFGDGTRLSIL.

The chain is built from TRBV9 and TRBJ2-5; 8 nucleotides line up with TRBD1. This CDR3 region has 13 residues. Germline values: CDR1 SGDLS, CDR2 YYNGEE. V lost 3 bases to trimming and J lost 5 bases; unmatched junction nucleotides: 3. Here the CDR3 reads CASSGTGLETQYF. CDR3 DNA: TGTGCCAGCAGCGGGACAGGGTTGGAGACCCAGTACTTC.

The rearrangement links TRBV7-8 to TRBJ1-5, with a possible D match to TRBD1 (6 bases). Germline V gene lookup returns CDR1 SGHVS and CDR2 FQNEAQ. This CDR3 is 16 amino acids long. V lost 1 base to trimming and J lost 2 bases, with 12 bases between them. The CDR3 DNA reads as TGTGCCAGCAGCTTAGTCGCGGGGGCGGGCAATCAGCCCCAGCATTTT. Protein product: CASSLVAGAGNQPQHF.

V usage is TRBV15 and J usage is TRBJ2-5; TRBD1 agrees at 9 bases. The J call is in doubt because the DNA end fits TRBJ2-7 better. The CDR3 contains 17 residues. The germline CDR1 and CDR2 sequences are LNHNV and YYDKDF (reference sequence). The CDR3 bases are TGTGCCACCAGCAGTACCCGAACCACAGGGGGCCGCTACGAGCAGTACTTC. It translates to CATSSTRTTGGRYEQYF.

This clone was observed a few times. The chain is built from TRBV5-4 and TRBJ1-1; D might be TRBD1 (5 bases). V lost 3 bases to trimming and J lost 2 bases, with 11 bases between them. The CDR3 extends over 14 amino acids. Germline loops: CDR1 SGHNT, CDR2 YYREEE (reference sequence). CDR3 coding DNA: TGTGCCAGCAGCTCTGTGGGGGATAACACTGAAGCTTTCTTT. As protein: CASSSVGDNTEAFF. The complete variable domain, with remaining parts taken from reference TRBV5-4 and TRBJ1-1, reads ETGVTQSPTHLIKTRGQQVTLRCSSQSGHNTVSWYQQALGQGPQFIFQYYREEENGRGNFPPRFSGLQFPNYSSELNVNALELDDSALYLCASSSVGDNTEAFFGQGTRLTVV.

The chain links TRBV28 to TRBJ1-1; 7 positions match TRBD1. This CDR3 is built from 15 residues. Germline CDR1 and CDR2: MDHEN and SYDVKM. V trimming: 2 bases; J trimming: 1 base; junction bases outside the gene matches: 4. The CDR3 here is CASSLDRVSNTEAFF. CDR3 nucleotide sequence: TGTGCCAGCAGTTTAGACAGGGTTTCGAACACTGAAGCTTTCTTT. The entire variable domain, with the rest obtained from reference TRBV28 and TRBJ1-1, is as follows: DVKVTQSSRYLVKRTGEKVFLECVQDMDHENMFWYRQDPGLGLRLIYFSYDVKMKEKGDIPEGYSVSREKKERFSLILESASTNQTSMYLCASSLDRVSNTEAFFGQGTRLTVV.

This clone was found a few times. The J gene is TRBJ2-7, the V gene TRBV28; the match to TRBD1 covers 7 bases. The CDR3 is 13 amino acids. Germline trimming cut 4 bases from V and 6 bases from J; bases unmatched to any gene: 6. Germline CDR1 is MDHEN and CDR2 is SYDVKM. CDR3 DNA: TGTGCCAGCAGTTGGGGAGACAGGGCCGAGCAGTACTTC. Translated, it gives CASSWGDRAEQYF.

V gene TRBV19 combines with J gene TRBJ2-2; maybe TRBD2 (6 bases). This CDR3 spans 16 amino acids. The ends were cut back, 1 base at V and 4 bases at J, with 13 bases in the middle. The germline V gene has CDR1 LNHDA and CDR2 SQIVND (reference sequence). In DNA form, the CDR3 reads TGTGCCAGTAGTATAGCCCCGGGACTCCCCACCGGGGAGCTGTTTTTT. Its protein is CASSIAPGLPTGELFF.